What follows is one T cell receptor beta chain and its context. This entry comes from a study of T-cell reconstitution after alpha-beta-depleted transplantation in children. For TCRbeta, the library was prepared with unique molecular identifiers. TCRdb re-derived calls from the PCR reads in MiXCR, one entry per CDR3 protein. The data hold approximately 400,000 distinct CDR3 sequences, with 11% observed a single time. Trimming at V came to 3 bases and at J to 3 bases, leaving 8 bases not matched to a gene. Germline V gene lookup returns CDR1 DFQATT and CDR2 SNEGSKA (reference sequence). The CDR3 sequence is 15 residues long.

V and J are TRBV20-1 and TRBJ1-2; TRBD1 matches at 9 bases. This specimen was PBMCs from the stem cell graft donor, taken from the stem cell graft. The receptor's source is a human donor who donated a stem cell graft to a child with acute myeloid leukemia. For the CDR3, the DNA is TGCAGTGCTAGCCTTAAGGACAGGGGCGACTATGGCTACACCTTC. Translated: CSASLKDRGDYGYTF.